This TCR beta chain stems from a study of beta chain features in type 1 diabetes. The wider study: There were 90 million to 110 million sorted cells examined across all samples. General study findings and limits: Patients with Type 1 diabetes showed moderately but significantly shorter TCRB CDR3s in all four CD4+ subsets.

A single heparinised draw of about 120 mL on average was taken per donor. As concerns this clone: Its cognate antigen is unknown.

The CDR3 spans 12 residues. Trimming left V 5 bases short and J 7 bases short, with 11 bases between. Germline V gene lookup returns CDR1 SEHNR and CDR2 FQNEAQ (reference sequence). The authors reverse transcribed all of the isolated RNA, so sequencing captured expressed TCRB transcripts. Assay: immunoSEQ multiplex PCR; the TCRdb copy retains only in-frame clones and omits some. The sample shows about 14,000 clones, around three fifths of them seen only once. The J gene is TRBJ1-1, the V gene TRBV7-9; D is undetermined. The TCR comes from a woman aged 18-35 years with type 1 diabetes. The sample was stem cell memory CD4+ T cells from blood. Written as DNA, the CDR3 is TGTGCCAGCAGCCCTATACGGGGTGAAGCTTTCTTT. Protein sequence: CASSPIRGEAFF.